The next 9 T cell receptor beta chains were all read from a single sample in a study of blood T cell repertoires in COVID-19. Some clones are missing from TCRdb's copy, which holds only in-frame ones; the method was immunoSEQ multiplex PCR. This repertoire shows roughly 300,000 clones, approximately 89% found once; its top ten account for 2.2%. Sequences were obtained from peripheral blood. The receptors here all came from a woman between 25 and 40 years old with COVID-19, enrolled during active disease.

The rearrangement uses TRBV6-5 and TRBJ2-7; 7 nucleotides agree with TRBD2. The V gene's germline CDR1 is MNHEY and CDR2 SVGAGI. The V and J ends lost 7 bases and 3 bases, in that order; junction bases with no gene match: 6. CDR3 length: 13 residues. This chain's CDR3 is CASNPRGSYEQYF. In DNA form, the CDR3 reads TGTGCCAGCAACCCGCGGGGGAGCTACGAGCAGTACTTC.

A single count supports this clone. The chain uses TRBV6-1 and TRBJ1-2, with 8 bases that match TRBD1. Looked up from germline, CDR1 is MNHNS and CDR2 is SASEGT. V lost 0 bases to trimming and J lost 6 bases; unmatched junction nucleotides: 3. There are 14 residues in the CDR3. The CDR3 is CASSEADRVDGYTF. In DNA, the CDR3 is TGTGCCAGCAGTGAAGCGGACAGGGTTGATGGCTACACCTTC.

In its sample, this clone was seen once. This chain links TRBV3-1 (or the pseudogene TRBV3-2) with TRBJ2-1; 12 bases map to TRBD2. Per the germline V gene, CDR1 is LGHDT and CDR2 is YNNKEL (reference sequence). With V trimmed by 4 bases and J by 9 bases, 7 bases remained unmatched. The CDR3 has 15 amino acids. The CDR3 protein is CASSLRLAGVGEQFF. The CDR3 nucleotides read TGTGCCAGCAGCCTAAGACTAGCGGGAGTTGGTGAGCAGTTCTTC.

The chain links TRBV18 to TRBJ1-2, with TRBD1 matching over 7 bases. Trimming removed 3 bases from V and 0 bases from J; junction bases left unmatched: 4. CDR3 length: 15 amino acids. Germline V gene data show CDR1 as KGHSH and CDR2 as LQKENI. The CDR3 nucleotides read TGTGCCAGCTCACCTACGGGACAGACTAACTATGGCTACACCTTC. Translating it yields CASSPTGQTNYGYTF.

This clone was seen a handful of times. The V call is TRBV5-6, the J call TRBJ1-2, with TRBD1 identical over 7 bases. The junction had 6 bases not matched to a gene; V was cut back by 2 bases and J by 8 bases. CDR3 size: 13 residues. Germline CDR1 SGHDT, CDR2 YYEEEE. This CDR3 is CASSLQTGNGYTF. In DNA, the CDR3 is TGTGCCAGCAGCTTACAGACAGGGAACGGCTACACCTTC.

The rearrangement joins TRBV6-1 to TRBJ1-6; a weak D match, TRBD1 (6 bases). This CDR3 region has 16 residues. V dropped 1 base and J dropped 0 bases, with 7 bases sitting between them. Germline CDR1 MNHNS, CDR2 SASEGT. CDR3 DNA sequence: TGTGCCAGCAGTGAAGGAGGGGGCTCCTATAATTCACCCCTCCACTTT. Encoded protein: CASSEGGGSYNSPLHF.

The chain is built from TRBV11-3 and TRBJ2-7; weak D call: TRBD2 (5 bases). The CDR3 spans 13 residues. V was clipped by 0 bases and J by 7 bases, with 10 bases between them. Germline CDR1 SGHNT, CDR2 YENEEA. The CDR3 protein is CASSLDPTGEQYF. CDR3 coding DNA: TGTGCCAGCAGCTTAGATCCTACGGGGGAGCAGTACTTC.

The CDR3 DNA sequence: TGTGCCAGTGGACAGGGTGCAAGGTATGGCTACACCTTC. Its protein is CASGQGARYGYTF. The V gene is TRBV19, the J gene TRBJ1-2, with 8 bases matching TRBD1. Germline trimming cut 8 bases from V and 5 bases from J; bases unmatched to any gene: 7. The CDR3 consists of 13 residues. CDR1 is LNHDA and CDR2 is SQIVND in the germline V gene (reference sequence).

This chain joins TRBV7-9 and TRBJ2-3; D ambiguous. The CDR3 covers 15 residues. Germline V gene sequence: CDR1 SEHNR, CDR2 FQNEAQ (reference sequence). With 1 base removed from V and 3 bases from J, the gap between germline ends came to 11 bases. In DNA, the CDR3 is TGTGCCAGCAGCTTAGTAACTGGTTGGACAGATACGCAGTATTTT. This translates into CASSLVTGWTDTQYF. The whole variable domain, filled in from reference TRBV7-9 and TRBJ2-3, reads DTGVSQNPRHKITKRGQNVTFRCDPISEHNRLYWYRQTLGQGPEFLTYFQNEAQLEKSRLLSDRFSAERPKGSFSTLEIQRTEQGDSAMYLCASSLVTGWTDTQYFGPGTRLTVL.